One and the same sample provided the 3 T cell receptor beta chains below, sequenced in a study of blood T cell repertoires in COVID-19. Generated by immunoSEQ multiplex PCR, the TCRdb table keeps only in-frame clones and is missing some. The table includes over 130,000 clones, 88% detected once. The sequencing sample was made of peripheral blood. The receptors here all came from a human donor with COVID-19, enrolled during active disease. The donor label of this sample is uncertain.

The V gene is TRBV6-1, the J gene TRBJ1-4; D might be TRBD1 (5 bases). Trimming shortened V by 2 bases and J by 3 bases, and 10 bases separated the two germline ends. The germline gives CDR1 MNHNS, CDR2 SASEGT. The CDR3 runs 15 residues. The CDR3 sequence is CASSELWGANEKLFF. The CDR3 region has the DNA TGTGCCAGCAGTGAACTTTGGGGGGCTAATGAAAAACTGTTTTTT.

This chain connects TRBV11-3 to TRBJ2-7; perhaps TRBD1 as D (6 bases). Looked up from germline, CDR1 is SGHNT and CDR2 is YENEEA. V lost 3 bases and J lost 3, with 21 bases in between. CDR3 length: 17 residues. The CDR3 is CASSLTLGAGEDYEQYF. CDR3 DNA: TGTGCCAGCAGCTTGACCCTCGGGGCAGGGGAAGACTACGAGCAGTACTTC.

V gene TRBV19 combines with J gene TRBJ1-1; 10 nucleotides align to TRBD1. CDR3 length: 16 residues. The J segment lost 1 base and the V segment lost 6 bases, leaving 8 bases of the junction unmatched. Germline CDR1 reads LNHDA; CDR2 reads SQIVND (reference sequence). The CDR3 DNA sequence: TGTGCCAGTAGGGACAGGGGGGACGTGGGGAACACTGAAGCTTTCTTT. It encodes CASRDRGDVGNTEAFF.